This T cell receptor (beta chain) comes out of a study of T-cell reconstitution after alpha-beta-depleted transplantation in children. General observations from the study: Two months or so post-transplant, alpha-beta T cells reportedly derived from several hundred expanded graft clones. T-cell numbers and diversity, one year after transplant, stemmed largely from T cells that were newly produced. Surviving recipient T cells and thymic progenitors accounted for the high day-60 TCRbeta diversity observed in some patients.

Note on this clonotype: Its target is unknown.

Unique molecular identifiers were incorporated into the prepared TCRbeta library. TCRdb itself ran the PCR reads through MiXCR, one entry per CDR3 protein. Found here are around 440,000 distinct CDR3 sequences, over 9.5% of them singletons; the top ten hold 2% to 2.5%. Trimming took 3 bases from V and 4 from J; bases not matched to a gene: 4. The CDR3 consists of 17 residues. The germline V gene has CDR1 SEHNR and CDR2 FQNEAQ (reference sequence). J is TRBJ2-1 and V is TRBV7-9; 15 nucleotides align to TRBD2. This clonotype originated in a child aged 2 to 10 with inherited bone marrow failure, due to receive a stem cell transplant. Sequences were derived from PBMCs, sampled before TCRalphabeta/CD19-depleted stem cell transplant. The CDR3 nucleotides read TGTGCCAGCAGCTTGGGACTAGCGGGAGGACCATACAATGAGCAGTTCTTC. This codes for CASSLGLAGGPYNEQFF.